This note documents a single TCR beta chain sequence. Its antigen is undetermined. The germline gene is not matched at one end of the junction; a read error may be the cause. CDR1 and CDR2 from the germline V gene are SGHTS and YDEGEE. The CDR3 spans 16 residues. The data were taken from a study of glioma-infiltrating T cells. Whole-study results and caveats: Tissue-blood divergence was below expectation in non-neoplastic patients, above in gliomas.

TCR alpha and beta CDR3 regions were amplified from RNA using iRepertoire nested multiplex PCR. From the multiplex PCR reads, TCRdb called clonotypes with MiXCR, one entry per CDR3 protein. Of some 93,000 distinct CDR3 sequences in the sample, 35% to 45% were seen once. Source material: glioma tissue, nonneoplastic brain tissue, or PBMCs (not recorded which). The chain carries TRBV5-8 and TRBJ2-1; D might be TRBD1 (5 bases). The TCR comes from a human donor with low-grade glioma or glioblastoma, undergoing nonglioma brain surgery, or in good health (not recorded which). CDR3 loop: CARSTGQSSLYNEQFF. The CDR3 nucleotides read TGCGCAAGAAGCACAGGACAAAGTTCCCTCTACAATGAGCAGTTCTTC.